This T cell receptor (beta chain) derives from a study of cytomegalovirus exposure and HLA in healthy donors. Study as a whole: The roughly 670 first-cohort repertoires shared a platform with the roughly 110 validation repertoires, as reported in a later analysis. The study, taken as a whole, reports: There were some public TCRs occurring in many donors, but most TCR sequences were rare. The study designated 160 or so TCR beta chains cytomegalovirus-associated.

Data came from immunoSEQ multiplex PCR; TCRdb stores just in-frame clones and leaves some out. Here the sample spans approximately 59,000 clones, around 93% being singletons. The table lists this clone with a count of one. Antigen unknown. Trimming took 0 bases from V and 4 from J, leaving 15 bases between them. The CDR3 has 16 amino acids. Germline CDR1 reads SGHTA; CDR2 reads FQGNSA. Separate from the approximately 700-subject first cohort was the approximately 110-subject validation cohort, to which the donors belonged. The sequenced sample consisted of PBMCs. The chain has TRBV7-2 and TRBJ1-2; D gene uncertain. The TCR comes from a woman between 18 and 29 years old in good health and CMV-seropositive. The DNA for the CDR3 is TGTGCCAGCAGCTTAGCATATGGCGGGTCCGGCTATGGCTACACCTTC. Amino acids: CASSLAYGGSGYGYTF.